These 15 T cell receptor beta chains were all obtained from the same sample, sequenced in a study of glioma-infiltrating T cells after dendritic cell vaccination. The method was immunoSEQ multiplex PCR; TCRdb's version includes in-frame clones alone and lacks a portion of them. The data hold over 55,000 clones, with about 80% observed a single time. Noted time point: after dendritic cell vaccination, including at tumor progression/relapse. The specimen comprised blood, sampled after dendritic cell vaccination. These receptors were collected from a human donor with glioblastoma.

This clone has just a few counts. This chain links TRBV7-9 with TRBJ2-2; 7 bases align to TRBD2. Trimming removed 5 bases from V and 4 bases from J; junction bases left unmatched: 16. The CDR3 runs to 18 residues. The germline gives CDR1 SEHNR, CDR2 FQNEAQ (reference sequence). The chain's CDR3 is CASSLPPGLFISTGELFF. The CDR3 bases are TGTGCCAGCAGCCTACCACCGGGACTATTTATTAGCACCGGGGAGCTGTTTTTT.

The V and J genes are TRBV6-6 and TRBJ1-3; D might be TRBD1 (5 bases). The CDR3 has 16 residues. V was shortened by 2 bases and J by 0 bases, with 11 bases between the two germline ends. The germline V gene has CDR1 MNHNY and CDR2 SVGAGI (reference sequence). CDR3 loop: CASSYPREVSGNTIYF. CDR3 nucleotides: TGTGCCAGCAGTTACCCCAGGGAAGTCTCTGGAAACACCATATATTTT.

The chain recombines TRBV18 with TRBJ1-5; the D is unclear. Germline V gene lookup returns CDR1 KGHSH and CDR2 LQKENI. With 3 bases removed from V and 3 bases from J, the gap between germline ends came to 18 bases. This CDR3 has 17 amino acids. The CDR3 region has the DNA TGTGCCAGCTCACCCGGACCGGGAGAGGGAAACAATCAGCCCCAGCATTTT. Protein product: CASSPGPGEGNNQPQHF.

This clone was found once. CDR3 DNA sequence: TGTGCCAGCAGCCCTAGACCGACGAACACTGAAGCTTTCTTT. Translated, it gives CASSPRPTNTEAFF. The J gene is TRBJ1-1, the V gene TRBV7-2; D call uncertain. This CDR3 contains 14 residues. The germline CDR1 and CDR2 sequences are SGHTA and FQGNSA. The V gene lost 5 bases and the J gene lost 1 base, with 11 bases spanning the gap. Combining the CDR3 with reference TRBV7-2 and TRBJ1-1 gives the whole variable domain GAGVSQSPSNKVTEKGKDVELRCDPISGHTALYWYRQSLGQGLEFLIYFQGNSAPDKSGLPSDRFSAERTGGSVSTLTIQRTQQEDSAVYLCASSPRPTNTEAFFGQGTRLTVV.

The chain has TRBV30 and TRBJ2-3, with D perhaps TRBD2 (7 bases). The CDR3 spans 13 residues. Germline V gene lookup returns CDR1 GTSNPN and CDR2 SVGIG (reference sequence). Trimming removed 3 bases at V and 3 bases at J, with 10 bases between. The CDR3 coding sequence is TGTGCCTGGAGGGGGGGGCGGACAGATACGCAGTATTTT. As protein: CAWRGGRTDTQYF.

This chain connects TRBV4-2 to TRBJ2-5; weak D call: TRBD2 (6 bases). Germline V gene data show CDR1 as LGHNA and CDR2 as YNFKEQ. V was shortened by 4 bases and J by 5 bases, with 14 bases between the two germline ends. The CDR3 covers 14 residues. CDR3: CASSPGTLRETQYF. The CDR3 DNA reads as TGTGCCAGCAGCCCCGGGACTCTAAGGGAGACCCAGTACTTC.

The genes are TRBV4-1 and TRBJ1-3, with 7 bases lining up with TRBD1. This CDR3 is 15 amino acids long. Germline assignment: CDR1 MGHRA and CDR2 YSYEKL. V lost 4 bases and J lost 3; bases outside the gene matches: 6. CDR3 region: CASSLTGAGGNTIYF. The DNA for the CDR3 is TGCGCCAGCAGCCTCACAGGGGCCGGTGGAAACACCATATATTTT.

The chain is built from TRBV11-3 and TRBJ1-1, with D uncertain. This CDR3 is built from 13 residues. Trimming took off 5 bases at V and 1 base at J, with 8 bases between the two ends. Looked up from germline, CDR1 is SGHNT and CDR2 is YENEEA. The CDR3 protein is CASSRLENTEAFF. CDR3 in DNA: TGTGCCAGCAGCCGCTTAGAGAACACTGAAGCTTTCTTT.

V usage is TRBV27 and J usage is TRBJ2-1; 8 nucleotides agree with TRBD1. Per germline, CDR1 MNHEY and CDR2 SMNVEV (reference sequence). The CDR3 extends over 17 amino acids. The V gene end was trimmed by 2 bases and the J gene end by 7 bases; junction bases not matched to a gene: 13. CDR3 region: CASSLLIGTGTGNEQFF. DNA for the CDR3: TGTGCCAGCAGTTTACTAATCGGGACAGGAACTGGGAATGAGCAGTTCTTC.

The chain is built from TRBV18 and TRBJ1-4; D possibly corresponds to TRBD1 (6 bases). Germline lookup yields CDR1 KGHSH and CDR2 LQKENI. The CDR3 is 14 residues long. V was trimmed by 8 bases and J by 3 bases, leaving 13 bases between them. This CDR3 is CASRPGGSNEKLFF. The CDR3 coding sequence is TGTGCCAGCCGTCCGGGGGGCTCTAATGAAAAACTGTTTTTT.

The V gene is TRBV11-2, the J gene TRBJ1-6, with TRBD1 matching 8 bases. The germline V gene encodes CDR1 SGHAT and CDR2 FQNNGV. Losses at the gene ends were 4 bases for V and 9 bases for J; bases not matched to a gene: 8. The CDR3 runs 15 residues. CDR3 sequence reads: CASSSHLQGGSPLHF. As DNA, the CDR3 is TGTGCCAGCAGCTCTCATCTACAGGGGGGTTCACCCCTCCACTTT.

The V and J genes are TRBV6-5 and TRBJ2-6; D is perhaps TRBD2 (6 bases). Germline V gene sequence: CDR1 MNHEY, CDR2 SVGAGI. This CDR3 has 15 amino acids. Trimming shortened V by 6 bases and J by 1 base, and 10 bases separated the two germline ends. CDR3: CASSGDFSGANVLTF. The DNA for the CDR3 is TGTGCCAGCAGCGGGGACTTTTCTGGGGCCAACGTCCTGACTTTC.

The J gene is TRBJ2-2, the V gene TRBV4-1; 11 bases fit TRBD2. The junction had 8 bases not matched to a gene; V was cut back by 5 bases and J by 6 bases. The CDR3 sequence is 16 residues long. Per the germline V gene, CDR1 is MGHRA and CDR2 is YSYEKL. The CDR3 bases are TGCGCCAGCAGCGATAGCGGGGGGGCTCTGGCCGGGGAGCTGTTTTTT. The encoded protein is CASSDSGGALAGELFF.

V usage is TRBV5-1 and J usage is TRBJ1-1, with TRBD1 matching 9 bases. Per germline, CDR1 SGHRS and CDR2 YFSETQ. The CDR3 is made up of 16 amino acids. V was pared by 2 bases and J by 0 bases, with 5 bases of the junction left unmatched. CDR3 coding DNA: TGCGCCAGCAGCTTAGGACAGGGGAACATGAACACTGAAGCTTTCTTT. Translated: CASSLGQGNMNTEAFF.

The chain recombines TRBV19 with TRBJ1-1; no definite D call. Trimming pared 2 bases from V and 2 bases from J, leaving 6 bases between. Germline V gives CDR1 LNHDA, CDR2 SQIVND (reference sequence). The CDR3 length is 13 residues. In DNA form, the CDR3 reads TGTGCCAGTAGTATATCGGGAAACACTGAAGCTTTCTTT. This codes for CASSISGNTEAFF.